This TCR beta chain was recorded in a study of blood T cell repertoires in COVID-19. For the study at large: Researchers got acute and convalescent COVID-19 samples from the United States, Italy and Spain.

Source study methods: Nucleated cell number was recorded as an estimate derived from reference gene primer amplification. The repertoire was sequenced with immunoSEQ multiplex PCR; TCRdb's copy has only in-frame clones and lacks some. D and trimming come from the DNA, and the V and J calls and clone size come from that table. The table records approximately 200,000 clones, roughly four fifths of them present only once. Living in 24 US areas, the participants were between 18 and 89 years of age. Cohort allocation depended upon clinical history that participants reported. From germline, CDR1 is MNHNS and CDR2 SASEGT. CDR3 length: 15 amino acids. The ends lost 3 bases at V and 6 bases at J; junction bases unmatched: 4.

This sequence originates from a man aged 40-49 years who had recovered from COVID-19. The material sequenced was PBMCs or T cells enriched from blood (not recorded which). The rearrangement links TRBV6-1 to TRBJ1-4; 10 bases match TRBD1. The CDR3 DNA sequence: TGTGCCAGCAGTGATGGGGGGACAGGGGATGAAAAACTGTTTTTT. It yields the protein CASSDGGTGDEKLFF.